Listed here is a single T cell receptor (beta chain). The sample originates from a study of blood T cell repertoires in COVID-19. Across the whole study: Sources were T cells, B-cell-depleted T cells, or PBMCs; the material itself was cDNA or gDNA.

Here immunoSEQ multiplex PCR was the method, and the copy in TCRdb shows in-frame clones only, minus some. The sample includes roughly 200,000 clones, about 80% seen only once; the top ten take 5.5% to 8.5%. Per germline, CDR1 MNHEY and CDR2 SMNVEV (reference sequence). CDR3 length: 13 amino acids. The V end was cut by 2 bases, the J end by 5 bases, with 9 bases between. This chain connects TRBV27 to TRBJ1-1; no definite D call. The receptor was isolated from a man aged 55 to 70 with acute or convalescent COVID-19. The sample was peripheral blood. Written as DNA, the CDR3 is TGTGCCAGCAGTTTACAGACGGGAACTGAAGCTTTCTTT. Protein product: CASSLQTGTEAFF.